This TCR beta chain comes out of a study of regulatory dendritic cells for organ transplantation. The study, taken as a whole, reports: Naive CD4+ and CD8+ repertoires were highly diverse; memory CD8+ was most oligoclonal.

The data were produced by immunoSEQ multiplex PCR, yet TCRdb's version contains in-frame clones alone and is incomplete. Among some 12,000 clones listed, approximately 79% were seen once. Allogeneic regulatory or mature dendritic cells were co-cultured for more than 4 days with CFSE-labeled sorted T cells at 1:10. V was shortened by 0 bases and J by 7 bases, with 13 bases between the two germline ends. Germline V CDR1 and CDR2: SGDLS, YYNGEE. The CDR3 spans 14 residues. With regard to this clone: Antigen unknown.

The source is a human donor in good health. The genes are TRBV9 and TRBJ1-1; maybe TRBD1 (6 bases). The specimen was naive CD8+ T cells from blood cultured with regulatory dendritic cells. The subset is: CD45RA+ naive T cells. CDR3 amino acids: CASSVAPGDYEAFF. The CDR3, as DNA: TGTGCCAGCAGCGTAGCTCCAGGGGATTATGAAGCTTTCTTT. Supplemented by reference TRBV9 and TRBJ1-1, the full variable domain reads DSGVTQTPKHLITATGQRVTLRCSPRSGDLSVYWYQQSLDQGLQFLIQYYNGEERAKGNILERFSAQQFPDLHSELNLSSLELGDSALYFCASSVAPGDYEAFFGQGTRLTVV.